The TCR beta chain described here comes from a study of T cells after posttransplantation cyclophosphamide. This table comes from immunoSEQ multiplex PCR, and its TCRdb copy is limited to in-frame clones, with some not included. Among around 3,300 clones listed, around 95% were seen once. The CDR3 totals 16 residues. CDR1 is GTSNPN and CDR2 is SVGIG in the germline V gene (reference sequence). Trimming at V came to 5 bases and at J to 6 bases, leaving 14 bases not matched to a gene. The sequence was obtained from a woman in her 50s in good health and a related stem cell transplant donor. The genes are TRBV30 and TRBJ2-1; 9 bases are a match to TRBD2. The sample consisted of naive CD8+ T cells sorted from PBMCs. This CDR3 is CAWGPTSGLSANEQFF. The CDR3 nucleotides read TGTGCCTGGGGCCCGACTAGCGGTCTCTCCGCCAATGAGCAGTTCTTC.